These 20 T cell receptor beta chains were sequenced from one sample in a study of T cell repertoires in cytomegalovirus infection. One entry per CDR3 protein results from TCRdb running MiXCR on the reads. This table has some 680,000 distinct CDR3 sequences, approximately 34% appearing once. Sequencing was performed on PBMCs. The source is a human donor in good health (CMV status not recorded). Some clones in this sample may be carry-over from other donors' samples.

This chain uses TRBV6-1 with TRBJ1-5; no firm D call. The CDR3 is 16 amino acids. V was shortened by 2 bases and J by 5 bases, with 16 bases between the two germline ends. Germline CDR1 reads MNHNS; CDR2 reads SASEGT. CDR3 bases: TGTGCCAGCAGTGAATTCTCGAGACTTAGTGATCAGCCCCAGCATTTT. It translates to CASSEFSRLSDQPQHF.

Regarding this clonotype: At one of its ends the junction is not consistent with the germline gene, which may arise from a read error. The V gene is TRBV3-1, the J gene TRBJ1-6, with TRBD1 identical over 7 bases. The CDR3 consists of 14 residues. Germline-derived CDR1 and CDR2 are LGHDT and YNNKEL (reference sequence). CDR3 region: CACSLRDSNSPLHF. CDR3 DNA sequence: TGTGCCTGCAGCCTGAGGGACAGTAATTCACCCCTCCACTTT.

This clonotype was seen only once. The V and J genes are TRBV7-9 and TRBJ1-2, with 7 nucleotides matching TRBD1. The CDR3 is 15 residues long. Germline trimming cut 5 bases from V and 3 bases from J; bases unmatched to any gene: 9. Germline V gene data show CDR1 as SEHNR and CDR2 as FQNEAQ (reference sequence). Here the CDR3 reads CASSVWLGGDYGYTF. The CDR3 DNA sequence: TGTGCCAGCAGCGTTTGGTTAGGGGGCGACTATGGCTACACCTTC.

The chain carries TRBV24-1 and TRBJ2-1; D gene unclear. V was cut by 3 bases and J by 10 bases, with 9 bases left in between. The CDR3 consists of 12 residues. Germline CDR1 KGHDR, CDR2 SFDVKD. DNA of the CDR3: TGTGCCACCAGTGATGCTCGATGGGAGCAGTTCTTC. Protein sequence: CATSDARWEQFF.

The gene calls are TRBV20-1 and TRBJ2-5; weak D call: TRBD1 (6 bases). V lost 2 bases to trimming and J lost 4 bases, with 11 bases between them. The CDR3 extends over 13 amino acids. CDR1 DFQATT and CDR2 SNEGSKA come from the germline V gene (reference sequence). As DNA, the CDR3 is TGCAGTGCTAGACTTGGACAGAGAGAGACCCAGTACTTC. Translated: CSARLGQRETQYF.

The CDR3 region is CASSTGVGYTF. CDR3 DNA: TGTGCCAGCAGTACAGGGGTTGGCTACACCTTC. The J gene is TRBJ1-2, the V gene TRBV27, with 7 bases matching TRBD1. Per the germline V gene, CDR1 is MNHEY and CDR2 is SMNVEV (reference sequence). With 5 bases clipped from V and 7 bases from J, the junction kept 1 base outside the gene matches. CDR3 length: 11 residues.

This clonotype was observed a few times. This chain joins TRBV5-5 and TRBJ2-6; 8 nucleotides line up with TRBD2. The CDR3 extends over 18 amino acids. The V gene's germline CDR1 is SGHKS and CDR2 YYEKEE (reference sequence). The trim removed 1 base at V and 0 bases at J, leaving 6 bases unmatched. CDR3 DNA sequence: TGTGCCAGCAGCTTGAACTTAGCGGGAAACTCTGGGGCCAACGTCCTGACTTTC. The encoded protein is CASSLNLAGNSGANVLTF.

In this sample, this clonotype turned up once. This chain links TRBV5-1 with TRBJ2-3; the D gene is possibly TRBD1 (6 bases). This CDR3 has 13 amino acids. Trimming took off 2 bases at V and 5 bases at J, with 9 bases between the two ends. The germline V gene encodes CDR1 SGHRS and CDR2 YFSETQ. The CDR3 protein is CASSLWGRDTQYF. The DNA of the CDR3 is TGCGCCAGCAGCTTATGGGGGCGAGATACGCAGTATTTT.

The J gene is TRBJ1-5, the V gene TRBV4-2; D call uncertain. Between the trimmed V and J ends, which lost 0 bases and 0 bases, there was a span of 6 bases. The CDR3 loop spans 15 amino acids. Germline lookup yields CDR1 LGHNA and CDR2 YNFKEQ. The CDR3 reads CASSQDGDSNQPQHF. CDR3 nucleotides: TGTGCCAGCAGCCAAGATGGGGATAGCAATCAGCCCCAGCATTTT.

This clonotype occurred a few times. V usage is TRBV6-2 or TRBV6-3 and J usage is TRBJ1-6; D gene ambiguous. V lost 6 bases and J 8 bases, leaving 11 bases between the germline ends. The CDR3 totals 13 residues. The V gene's germline CDR1 is MNHEY and CDR2 SVGEGT. The CDR3 nucleotides are TGTGCCAGCAGGATCCGAGATTATTCACCCCTCCACTTT. Protein: CASRIRDYSPLHF.

The table lists this clonotype with many counts. The chain employs TRBV7-9 and TRBJ1-1; no definite D call. The CDR3 has 14 residues. The V gene's germline CDR1 is SEHNR and CDR2 FQNEAQ (reference sequence). V was pared by 0 bases and J by 1 base, with 6 bases between. DNA for the CDR3: TGTGCCAGCAGCTTAGCGCTCACGAACACTGAAGCTTTCTTT. Protein: CASSLALTNTEAFF.

This clonotype was observed a few times. The rearrangement joins TRBV7-9 to TRBJ1-5; 8 bases match TRBD1. Per germline, CDR1 SEHNR and CDR2 FQNEAQ (reference sequence). This CDR3 has 14 residues. The V gene end was trimmed by 10 bases and the J gene end by 4 bases; junction bases not matched to a gene: 9. The chain's CDR3 is CAIDRDRKNQPQHF. CDR3 bases: TGTGCCATAGACCGGGACAGGAAAAATCAGCCCCAGCATTTT.

The CDR3 protein is CATGAGGKSYNEQFF. In DNA form, the CDR3 reads TGTGCCACCGGGGCGGGAGGGAAATCCTACAATGAGCAGTTCTTC. The chain carries TRBV10-3 and TRBJ2-1, with 9 bases identical to TRBD2. CDR1 and CDR2 from the germline V gene are ENHRY and SYGVKD. The junction had 8 bases not matched to a gene; V was cut back by 10 bases and J by 1 base. The CDR3 contains 15 residues.

This clonotype has more than one count but fewer than ten. The rearrangement joins TRBV6-1 to TRBJ1-2, with 9 bases lining up with TRBD1. J lost 10 bases, V lost 5 bases, and 2 bases had no gene match. The CDR3 spans 11 residues. Germline V gene data show CDR1 as MNHNS and CDR2 as SASEGT. CDR3 protein: CASSRDRDYTF. The CDR3 region has the DNA TGTGCCAGCAGTAGGGACAGGGACTACACCTTC.

This chain links TRBV10-3 with TRBJ2-3, with D tentatively TRBD1 or TRBD2 (5 bases each). V was pared by 2 bases and J by 5 bases, with 14 bases between. The CDR3 consists of 15 residues. Germline lookup yields CDR1 ENHRY and CDR2 SYGVKD. In nucleotides, the CDR3 is TGTGCCATCAGTGAGGAGGGACCCCCCGGAGATACGCAGTATTTT. Its translation is CAISEEGPPGDTQYF.

Details on this clonotype: The conserved closing phenylalanine or tryptophan is absent in this CDR3, likely reflecting a read error. The rearrangement joins TRBV6-6 to TRBJ2-1; tentative D call: TRBD2 (5 bases). V gave up 2 bases and J gave up 13 bases, with 12 bases separating them. CDR3 length: 12 residues. Per the germline V gene, CDR1 is MNHNY and CDR2 is SVGAGI (reference sequence). This CDR3 reads CASSYVGKFQFL. The CDR3 region has the DNA TGTGCCAGCAGTTACGTCGGGAAATTTCAGTTCTTA.

V is TRBV20-1 and J is TRBJ2-2; the match to TRBD1 covers 7 bases. The CDR3 runs 14 residues. Trimming took 3 bases from V and 7 from J; bases not matched to a gene: 8. Germline CDR1 DFQATT, CDR2 SNEGSKA (reference sequence). CDR3 amino acids: CSASPETGIGELFF. The DNA for the CDR3 is TGCAGTGCTAGCCCAGAGACAGGGATCGGGGAGCTGTTTTTT.

The J gene is TRBJ2-7, the V gene TRBV6-8; TRBD2 agrees at 15 bases. The CDR3 spans 17 residues. Germline V gene sequence: CDR1 MNHGY, CDR2 SAAAGT. V dropped 2 bases and J dropped 7; count of bases not matched to a gene: 9. This chain's CDR3 is CASSYTGLAGGPREQYF. The CDR3 DNA is TGTGCCAGCAGTTACACCGGACTAGCGGGAGGGCCTCGGGAGCAGTACTTC.

The rearrangement links TRBV7-9 to TRBJ2-5, with a weak D call TRBD1 (6 bases). The CDR3 is 16 amino acids. CDR1 and CDR2 from the germline V gene are SEHNR and FQNEAQ (reference sequence). Trimming removed 5 bases from V and 3 bases from J, with 19 bases in between. The CDR3 sequence is CASSPEIETGKETQYF. CDR3 coding DNA: TGTGCCAGCAGCCCCGAAATCGAGACAGGAAAAGAGACCCAGTACTTC.

The table lists this clonotype with a few counts. This rearrangement joins TRBV7-9 to TRBJ2-1; D remains unclear. The CDR3 runs 13 residues. Trimming pared 5 bases from V and 5 bases from J, leaving 10 bases between. Germline CDR1 reads SEHNR; CDR2 reads FQNEAQ (reference sequence). The CDR3 DNA is TGTGCCAGCAGCATGGACCGACACAATGAGCAGTTCTTC. Translated: CASSMDRHNEQFF.